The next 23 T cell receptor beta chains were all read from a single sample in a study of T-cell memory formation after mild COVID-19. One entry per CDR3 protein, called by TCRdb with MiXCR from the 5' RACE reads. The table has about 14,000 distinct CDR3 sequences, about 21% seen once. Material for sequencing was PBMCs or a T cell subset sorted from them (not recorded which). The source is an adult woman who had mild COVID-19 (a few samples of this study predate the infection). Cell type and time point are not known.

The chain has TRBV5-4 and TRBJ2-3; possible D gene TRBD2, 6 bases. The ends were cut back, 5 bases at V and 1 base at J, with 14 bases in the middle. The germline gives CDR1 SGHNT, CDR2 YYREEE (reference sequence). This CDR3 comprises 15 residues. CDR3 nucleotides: TGTGCCAGCAGGTCACCGGGACTGCGCACAGATACGCAGTATTTT. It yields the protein CASRSPGLRTDTQYF.

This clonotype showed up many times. CDR3 amino acids: CSANSLAGGTGELFF. CDR3 DNA: TGCAGTGCTAATTCTCTAGCGGGAGGAACCGGGGAGCTGTTTTTT. This sequence joins TRBV20-1 and TRBJ2-2, with 11 bases fitting TRBD2. Losses at the gene ends were 4 bases for V and 5 bases for J; bases not matched to a gene: 6. Germline V gene sequence: CDR1 DFQATT, CDR2 SNEGSKA (reference sequence). The CDR3 length is 15 residues.

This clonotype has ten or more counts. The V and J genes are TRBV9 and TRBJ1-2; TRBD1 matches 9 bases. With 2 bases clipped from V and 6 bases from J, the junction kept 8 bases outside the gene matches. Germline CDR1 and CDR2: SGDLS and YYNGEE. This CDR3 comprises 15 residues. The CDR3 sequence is CASSVNTGQGHGYTF. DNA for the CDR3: TGTGCCAGCAGCGTTAACACGGGACAGGGTCATGGCTACACCTTC.

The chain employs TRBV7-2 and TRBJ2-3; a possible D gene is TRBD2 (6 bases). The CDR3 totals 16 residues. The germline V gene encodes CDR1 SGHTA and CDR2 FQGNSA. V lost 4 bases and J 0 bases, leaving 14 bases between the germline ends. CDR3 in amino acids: CASSSFSGSSTDTQYF. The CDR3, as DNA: TGTGCCAGCAGCTCCTTTAGCGGATCTAGCACAGATACGCAGTATTTT.

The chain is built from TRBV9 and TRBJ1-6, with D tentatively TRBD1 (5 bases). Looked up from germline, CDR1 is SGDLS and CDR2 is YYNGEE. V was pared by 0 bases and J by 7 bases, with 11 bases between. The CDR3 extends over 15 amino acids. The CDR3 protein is CASSVAGTSNSPLHF. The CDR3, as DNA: TGTGCCAGCAGCGTAGCTGGGACTTCAAATTCACCCCTCCACTTT.

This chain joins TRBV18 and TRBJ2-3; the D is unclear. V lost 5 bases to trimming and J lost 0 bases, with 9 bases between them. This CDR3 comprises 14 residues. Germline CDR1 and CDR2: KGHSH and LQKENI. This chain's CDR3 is CASSTARSTDTQYF. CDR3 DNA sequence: TGTGCCAGCTCAACGGCCCGAAGCACAGATACGCAGTATTTT.

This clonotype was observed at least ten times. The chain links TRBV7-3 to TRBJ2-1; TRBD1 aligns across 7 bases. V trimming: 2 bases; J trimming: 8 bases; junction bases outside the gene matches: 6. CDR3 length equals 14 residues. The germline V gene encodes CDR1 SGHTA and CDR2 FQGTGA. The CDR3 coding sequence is TGTGCCAGCAGCTTAGTCGAAGGGGGCCATGAGCAGTTCTTC. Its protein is CASSLVEGGHEQFF.

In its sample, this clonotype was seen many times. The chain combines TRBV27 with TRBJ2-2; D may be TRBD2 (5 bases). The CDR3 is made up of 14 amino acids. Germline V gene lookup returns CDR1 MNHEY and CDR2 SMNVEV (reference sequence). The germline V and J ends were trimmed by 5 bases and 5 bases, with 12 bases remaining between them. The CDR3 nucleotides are TGTGCCAGCAGTCCGGGAAATCCGACCGGGGAGCTGTTTTTT. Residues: CASSPGNPTGELFF.

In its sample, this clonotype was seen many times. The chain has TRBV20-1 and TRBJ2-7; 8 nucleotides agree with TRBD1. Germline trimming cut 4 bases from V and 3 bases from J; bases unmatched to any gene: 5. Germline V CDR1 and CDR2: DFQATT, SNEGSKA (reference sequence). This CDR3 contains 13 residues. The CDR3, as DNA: TGCAGTGCTATGGACAGGGCCTACTACGAGCAGTACTTC. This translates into CSAMDRAYYEQYF.

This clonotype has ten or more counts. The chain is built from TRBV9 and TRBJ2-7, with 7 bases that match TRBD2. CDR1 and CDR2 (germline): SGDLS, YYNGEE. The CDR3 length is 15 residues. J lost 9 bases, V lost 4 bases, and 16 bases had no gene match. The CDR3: CASSPTGTINQWQYF. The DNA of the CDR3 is TGTGCCAGCAGCCCAACCGGGACTATTAATCAGTGGCAGTACTTC. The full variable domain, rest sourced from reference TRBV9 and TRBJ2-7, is DSGVTQTPKHLITATGQRVTLRCSPRSGDLSVYWYQQSLDQGLQFLIQYYNGEERAKGNILERFSAQQFPDLHSELNLSSLELGDSALYFCASSPTGTINQWQYFGPGTRLTVT.

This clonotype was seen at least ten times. In DNA, the CDR3 is TGTGCCAGCAGCAACTCGAAGGGTAACTATGGCTACACCTTC. Translating it yields CASSNSKGNYGYTF. The rearrangement joins TRBV13 to TRBJ1-2, with unresolved D. This CDR3 comprises 14 residues. Germline V lookup: CDR1 PRHDT, CDR2 FYEKMQ (reference sequence). The V end was cut by 5 bases, the J end by 1 base, with 11 bases between.

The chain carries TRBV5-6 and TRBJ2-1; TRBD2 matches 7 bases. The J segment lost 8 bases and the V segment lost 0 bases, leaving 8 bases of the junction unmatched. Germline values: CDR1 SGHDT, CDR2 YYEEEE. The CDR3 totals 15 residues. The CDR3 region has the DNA TGTGCCAGCAGCTTGGAGACTAGCCCTCGACATGAGCAGTTCTTC. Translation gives CASSLETSPRHEQFF. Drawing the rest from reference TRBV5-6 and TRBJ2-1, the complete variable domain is DAGVTQSPTHLIKTRGQQVTLRCSPKSGHDTVSWYQQALGQGPQFIFQYYEEEERQRGNFPDRFSGHQFPNYSSELNVNALLLGDSALYLCASSLETSPRHEQFFGPGTRLTVL.

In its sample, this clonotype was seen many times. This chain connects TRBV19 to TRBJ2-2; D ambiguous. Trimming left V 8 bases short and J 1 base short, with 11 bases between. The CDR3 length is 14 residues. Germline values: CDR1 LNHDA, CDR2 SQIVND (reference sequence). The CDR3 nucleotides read TGTGCCAGTTTGACTGCCGGGAACACCGGGGAGCTGTTTTTT. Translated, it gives CASLTAGNTGELFF.

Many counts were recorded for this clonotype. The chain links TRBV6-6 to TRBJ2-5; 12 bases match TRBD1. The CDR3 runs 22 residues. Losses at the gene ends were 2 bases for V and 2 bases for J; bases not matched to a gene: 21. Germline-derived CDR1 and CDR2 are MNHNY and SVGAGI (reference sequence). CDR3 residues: CASSYRGVTGTGGTLGQETQYF. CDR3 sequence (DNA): TGTGCCAGCAGTTACCGAGGTGTAACCGGGACAGGGGGCACCTTGGGGCAAGAGACCCAGTACTTC.

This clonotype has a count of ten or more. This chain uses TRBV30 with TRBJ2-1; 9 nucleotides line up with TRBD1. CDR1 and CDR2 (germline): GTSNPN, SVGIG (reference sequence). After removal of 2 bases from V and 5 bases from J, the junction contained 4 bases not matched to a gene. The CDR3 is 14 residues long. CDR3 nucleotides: TGTGCCTGGAGTACCGGGACAGGGCACAATGAGCAGTTCTTC. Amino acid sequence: CAWSTGTGHNEQFF.

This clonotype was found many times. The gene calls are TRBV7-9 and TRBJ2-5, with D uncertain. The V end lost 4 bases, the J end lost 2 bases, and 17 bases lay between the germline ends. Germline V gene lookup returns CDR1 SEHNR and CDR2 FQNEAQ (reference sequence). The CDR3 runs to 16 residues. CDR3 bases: TGTGCCAGCAGCTCCCCGCCGCCCTTCCTTCAAGAGACCCAGTACTTC. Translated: CASSSPPPFLQETQYF.

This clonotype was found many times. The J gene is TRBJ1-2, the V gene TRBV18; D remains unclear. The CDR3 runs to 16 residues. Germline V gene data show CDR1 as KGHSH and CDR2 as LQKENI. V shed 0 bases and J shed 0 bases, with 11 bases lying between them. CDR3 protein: CASSPPVVLSNYGYTF. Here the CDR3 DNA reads TGTGCCAGCTCACCACCTGTGGTGCTTTCTAACTATGGCTACACCTTC.

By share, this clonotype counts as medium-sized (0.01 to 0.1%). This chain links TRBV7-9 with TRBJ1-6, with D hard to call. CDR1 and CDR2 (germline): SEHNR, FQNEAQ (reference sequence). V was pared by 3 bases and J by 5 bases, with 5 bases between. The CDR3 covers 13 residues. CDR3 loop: CASSFLDNSPLHF. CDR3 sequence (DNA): TGTGCCAGCAGCTTTCTCGATAATTCACCCCTCCACTTT.

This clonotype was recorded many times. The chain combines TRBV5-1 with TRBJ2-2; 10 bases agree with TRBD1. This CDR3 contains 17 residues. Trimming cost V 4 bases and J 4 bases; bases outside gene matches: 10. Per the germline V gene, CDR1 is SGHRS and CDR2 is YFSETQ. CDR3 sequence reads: CASSKKAGQGFTGELFF. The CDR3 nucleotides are TGCGCCAGCAGCAAAAAGGCGGGACAGGGGTTCACCGGGGAGCTGTTTTTT.

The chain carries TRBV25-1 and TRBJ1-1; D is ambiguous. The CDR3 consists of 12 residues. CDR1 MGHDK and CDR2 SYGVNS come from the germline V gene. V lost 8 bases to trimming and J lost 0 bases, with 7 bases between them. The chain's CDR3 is CASGRLNTEAFF. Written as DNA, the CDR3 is TGTGCCAGCGGACGCCTGAACACTGAAGCTTTCTTT.

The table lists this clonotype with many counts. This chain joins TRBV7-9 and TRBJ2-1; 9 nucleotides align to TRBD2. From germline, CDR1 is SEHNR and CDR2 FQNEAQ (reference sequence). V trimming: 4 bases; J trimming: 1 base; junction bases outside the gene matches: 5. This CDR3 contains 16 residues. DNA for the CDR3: TGTGCCAGCAGCTCGGCGAGCGGGAGGTCCTACAATGAGCAGTTCTTC. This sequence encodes CASSSASGRSYNEQFF.

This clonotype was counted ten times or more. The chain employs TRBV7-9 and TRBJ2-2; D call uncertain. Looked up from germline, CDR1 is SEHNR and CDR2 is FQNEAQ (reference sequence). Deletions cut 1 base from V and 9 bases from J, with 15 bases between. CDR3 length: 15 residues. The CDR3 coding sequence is TGTGCCAGCAGCTTAGATCCCACGGTCCCAAGGGAGCTGTTTTTT. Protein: CASSLDPTVPRELFF.

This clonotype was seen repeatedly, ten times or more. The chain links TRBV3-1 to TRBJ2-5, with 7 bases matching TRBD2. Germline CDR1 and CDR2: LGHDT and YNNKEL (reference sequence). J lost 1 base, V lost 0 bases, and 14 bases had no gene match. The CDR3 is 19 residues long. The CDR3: CASSQDESSRLAVQETQYF. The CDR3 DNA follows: TGTGCCAGCAGCCAAGATGAGTCAAGTCGGCTAGCGGTCCAAGAGACCCAGTACTTC.